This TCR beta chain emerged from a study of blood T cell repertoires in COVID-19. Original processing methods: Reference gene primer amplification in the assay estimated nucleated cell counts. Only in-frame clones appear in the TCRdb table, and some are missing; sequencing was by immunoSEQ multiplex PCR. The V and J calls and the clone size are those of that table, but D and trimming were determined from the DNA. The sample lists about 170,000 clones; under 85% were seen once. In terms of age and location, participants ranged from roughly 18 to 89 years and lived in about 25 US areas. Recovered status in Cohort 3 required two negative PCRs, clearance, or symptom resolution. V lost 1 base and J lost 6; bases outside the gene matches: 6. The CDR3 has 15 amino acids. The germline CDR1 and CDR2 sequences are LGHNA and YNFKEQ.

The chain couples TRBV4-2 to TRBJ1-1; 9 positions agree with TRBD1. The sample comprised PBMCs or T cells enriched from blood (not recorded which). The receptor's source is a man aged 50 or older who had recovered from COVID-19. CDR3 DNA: TGTGCCAGCAGCCAAGGGGGACAGGGTATCGCTGAAGCTTTCTTT. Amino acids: CASSQGGQGIAEAFF.